A single sample gave rise to the 22 T cell receptor beta chains below, sequenced in a study of control samples from healthy donors and cancer patients. Measured with immunoSEQ multiplex PCR; TCRdb has only the in-frame clones, and not every one. The table includes about 150,000 clones, about 94% detected once. The specimen was blood. The receptors were sampled from a man aged 45 to 65 in good health.

The V gene is TRBV7-9, the J gene TRBJ2-7; no reliable D call. The CDR3 runs to 12 residues. Germline loops: CDR1 SEHNR, CDR2 FQNEAQ (reference sequence). The V gene lost 5 bases and the J gene lost 2 bases, with 7 bases spanning the gap. For the CDR3, the DNA is TGTGCCAGCAGCATAGGAGCCTACGAGCAGTACTTC. Its protein is CASSIGAYEQYF. The whole variable domain, remainder taken from reference TRBV7-9 and TRBJ2-7, is DTGVSQNPRHKITKRGQNVTFRCDPISEHNRLYWYRQTLGQGPEFLTYFQNEAQLEKSRLLSDRFSAERPKGSFSTLEIQRTEQGDSAMYLCASSIGAYEQYFGPGTRLTVT.

The chain uses TRBV28 and TRBJ1-2, with a possible D match to TRBD1 (5 bases). Per the germline V gene, CDR1 is MDHEN and CDR2 is SYDVKM. V shed 6 bases and J shed 8 bases, with 13 bases lying between them. This CDR3 has 12 amino acids. The CDR3 spells CASSLPWDGYTF. CDR3 bases: TGTGCCAGCAGCCTCCCCTGGGACGGCTACACCTTC.

The V call is TRBV28, the J call TRBJ1-5; 8 nucleotides align to TRBD1. The length of the CDR3 is 16 residues. V gave up 5 bases and J gave up 1 base; unmatched junction bases: 7. CDR1 is MDHEN and CDR2 is SYDVKM in the germline V gene. CDR3 sequence (DNA): TGTGCCAGCAGTCCAACAGGGGGGAGAAGCAATCAGCCCCAGCATTTT. Encoded protein: CASSPTGGRSNQPQHF.

In its sample, this clone was seen once. The genes are TRBV4-1 and TRBJ2-7; 10 nucleotides align to TRBD1. CDR3 length: 15 residues. V was pared by 4 bases and J by 2 bases, with 5 bases of the junction left unmatched. Germline lookup yields CDR1 MGHRA and CDR2 YSYEKL. CDR3 protein: CASSRLTGGAYEQYF. The CDR3, as DNA: TGCGCCAGCAGCCGTTTGACAGGGGGCGCCTACGAGCAGTACTTC.

In its sample, this clone was seen once. This sequence joins TRBV19 and TRBJ2-6, with D possibly TRBD2 on 5 matching bases. V lost 3 bases and J lost 2, with 20 bases in between. The CDR3 sequence is 19 residues long. The germline V gene has CDR1 LNHDA and CDR2 SQIVND (reference sequence). The chain's CDR3 is CASSIALGSASPGANVLTF. The CDR3 nucleotides read TGTGCCAGTAGTATTGCTTTAGGGAGCGCAAGCCCTGGGGCCAACGTCCTGACTTTC.

This clone was observed a single time. CDR3 nucleotide sequence: TGTGCCAGCAGCCAGGGACTAGCCCAGGGGGCAGATACGCAGTATTTT. Translation gives CASSQGLAQGADTQYF. This chain connects TRBV3-1 (or the pseudogene TRBV3-2) to TRBJ2-3, with TRBD2 identical over 9 bases. The CDR3 contains 16 residues. V gave up 3 bases and J gave up 4 bases; unmatched junction bases: 8. Per germline, CDR1 LGHDT and CDR2 YNNKEL (reference sequence).

The rearrangement uses TRBV29-1 and TRBJ1-2; D is ambiguous. The CDR3 consists of 12 residues. V gave up 5 bases and J gave up 2 bases, with 9 bases separating them. Looked up from germline, CDR1 is SQVTM and CDR2 is ANQGSEA. The CDR3 loop is CSVYSPNYGYTF. Here the CDR3 DNA reads TGCAGCGTTTACAGTCCCAACTATGGCTACACCTTC.

The chain carries TRBV11-1 and TRBJ2-7; 9 bases match TRBD1. In germline, CDR1 is SGHAT, CDR2 FQDESV (reference sequence). Trimming took 5 bases from V and 3 from J; bases not matched to a gene: 5. The CDR3 totals 14 residues. The CDR3 protein is CASSANRGLYEQYF. The CDR3, as DNA: TGTGCCAGCAGCGCGAACAGGGGGCTCTACGAGCAGTACTTC.

This rearrangement joins TRBV9 to TRBJ2-5; TRBD1 aligns across 10 bases. The germline gives CDR1 SGDLS, CDR2 YYNGEE. The CDR3 sequence is 16 residues long. The J segment lost 5 bases and the V segment lost 3 bases, leaving 10 bases of the junction unmatched. The CDR3 region has the DNA TGTGCCAGCAGCGGGAGGACAGGGGGAGGTATGGAGACCCAGTACTTC. Amino acids: CASSGRTGGGMETQYF.

The J gene is TRBJ1-5, the V gene TRBV7-9; TRBD1 aligns across 8 bases. Germline assignment: CDR1 SEHNR and CDR2 FQNEAQ (reference sequence). V shed 1 base, J shed 2 bases, and the junction held 4 bases outside the gene matches. CDR3 length equals 16 residues. CDR3 region: CASSLGSGGRNQPQHF. The CDR3 DNA reads TGTGCCAGCAGCTTAGGGTCAGGGGGCCGCAATCAGCCCCAGCATTTT.

This chain connects TRBV28 to TRBJ1-2; TRBD1 agrees at 7 bases. CDR1 is MDHEN and CDR2 is SYDVKM in the germline V gene. CDR3 length equals 17 residues. After removal of 2 bases from V and 1 base from J, the junction contained 10 bases not matched to a gene. This chain's CDR3 is CASSLGGGGVFNYGYTF. The CDR3 bases are TGTGCCAGCAGTTTAGGGGGAGGGGGCGTTTTTAACTATGGCTACACCTTC.

The chain recombines TRBV6-5 with TRBJ2-7, with a weak D call TRBD1 (6 bases). Germline lookup yields CDR1 MNHEY and CDR2 SVGAGI. CDR3 size: 14 residues. V was shortened by 6 bases and J by 0 bases, with 12 bases between the two germline ends. CDR3 DNA: TGTGCCAGCAGCTCAGGACAGCACTCCTACGAGCAGTACTTC. This codes for CASSSGQHSYEQYF.

The rearrangement links TRBV19 to TRBJ2-7, with 10 bases lining up with TRBD1. V lost 6 bases to trimming and J lost 2 bases; unmatched junction nucleotides: 4. Germline V lookup: CDR1 LNHDA, CDR2 SQIVND (reference sequence). The CDR3 is 14 amino acids. CDR3 amino acids: CASSGTGVPYEQYF. CDR3 nucleotides: TGTGCCAGTAGCGGGACAGGGGTGCCCTACGAGCAGTACTTC. The full variable domain, completed using reference TRBV19 and TRBJ2-7, is DGGITQSPKYLFRKEGQNVTLSCEQNLNHDAMYWYRQDPGQGLRLIYYSQIVNDFQKGDIAEGYSVSREKKESFPLTVTSAQKNPTAFYLCASSGTGVPYEQYFGPGTRLTVT.

This CDR3 reads CASSPTYSQVLNTEAFF. The CDR3 coding sequence is TGTGCCAGCAGTCCAACGTACAGTCAGGTTTTAAACACTGAAGCTTTCTTT. The chain joins TRBV28 to TRBJ1-1; D is unclear. Trimming pared 5 bases from V and 2 bases from J, leaving 21 bases between. Per the germline V gene, CDR1 is MDHEN and CDR2 is SYDVKM. CDR3 length: 17 residues. Based on the CDR3 plus reference TRBV28 and TRBJ1-1, the full variable domain is DVKVTQSSRYLVKRTGEKVFLECVQDMDHENMFWYRQDPGLGLRLIYFSYDVKMKEKGDIPEGYSVSREKKERFSLILESASTNQTSMYLCASSPTYSQVLNTEAFFGQGTRLTVV.

V is TRBV19 and J is TRBJ1-1, with D possibly being TRBD1 (6 bases). In germline, CDR1 is LNHDA, CDR2 SQIVND (reference sequence). Trimming shortened V by 3 bases and J by 4 bases, and 12 bases separated the two germline ends. The CDR3 length is 14 residues. The CDR3 nucleotides read TGTGCCAGTAGTATCAAACAGGGACCCACTGAAGCTTTCTTT. This codes for CASSIKQGPTEAFF.

The chain couples TRBV24-1 to TRBJ1-5; 7 bases fit TRBD1. Germline lookup yields CDR1 KGHDR and CDR2 SFDVKD. The CDR3 totals 16 residues. The junction had 11 bases not matched to a gene; V was cut back by 3 bases and J by 7 bases. CDR3 coding DNA: TGTGCCACCAGTGATGGGGGGACAGCAACGGACCAGCCCCAGCATTTT. Translated: CATSDGGTATDQPQHF.

The V and J genes are TRBV27 and TRBJ2-7; possibly TRBD1 for D (5 bases). The CDR3 has 12 residues. V lost 3 bases and J lost 11, with 14 bases in between. Germline CDR1 is MNHEY and CDR2 is SMNVEV (reference sequence). CDR3 bases: TGTGCCAGCAGTTTGGGCCAGGGTGTCGAGTACTTC. Residues: CASSLGQGVEYF.

J is TRBJ1-1 and V is TRBV5-1, with 7 nucleotides matching TRBD1. The germline V gene has CDR1 SGHRS and CDR2 YFSETQ. This CDR3 has 15 residues. V lost 5 bases, J lost 5 bases, and 12 bases stayed unmatched. The CDR3 coding sequence is TGCGCCAGCAGAGGACAGGCCCCCAAAGGGACTGAAGCTTTCTTT. This encodes CASRGQAPKGTEAFF.

The V call is TRBV4-1, the J call TRBJ2-3; TRBD2 matches 12 bases. Trimming cost V 0 bases and J 3 bases; bases outside gene matches: 4. This CDR3 region has 17 residues. From germline, CDR1 is MGHRA and CDR2 YSYEKL. CDR3 amino acids: CASSQDRTSGRTDTQYF. Written as DNA, the CDR3 is TGCGCCAGCAGCCAAGATCGTACTAGCGGGAGGACAGATACGCAGTATTTT.

V usage is TRBV28 and J usage is TRBJ1-2, with D possibly matching TRBD1 (6 bases). CDR3 size: 14 residues. The ends were cut back, 3 bases at V and 4 bases at J, with 12 bases in the middle. Germline V gene lookup returns CDR1 MDHEN and CDR2 SYDVKM. Written as DNA, the CDR3 is TGTGCCAGCAGTTTGCTGACAGGAGGCTATGGCTACACCTTC. This codes for CASSLLTGGYGYTF.

The CDR3 DNA reads as TGTGCCAGTAGAGAAAGGAGGGCCGAGGCAGATACGCAGTATTTT. This encodes CASRERRAEADTQYF. V is TRBV19 and J is TRBJ2-3; D is possibly TRBD2 (6 bases). Trimming removed 6 bases from V and 4 bases from J, with 17 bases in between. Germline CDR1 is LNHDA and CDR2 is SQIVND (reference sequence). This CDR3 spans 15 amino acids.

The chain recombines TRBV5-6 with TRBJ2-1; 8 bases are a match to TRBD2. CDR1 and CDR2 (germline): SGHDT, YYEEEE. Trimming at V came to 0 bases and at J to 16 bases, leaving 6 bases not matched to a gene. The CDR3 extends over 12 amino acids. The CDR3 here is CASSLGGTRRFF. In nucleotides, the CDR3 is TGTGCCAGCAGCTTGGGTGGGACTAGAAGATTCTTC.